One sample yielded the 32 T cell receptor beta chains listed below, sequenced in a study of vaccination effects on CD4 cells after COVID-19. No antigen is known for these receptors. Prior to sequencing, the ViraFEST assay stimulated PBMC with viral peptide pools, which expanded the antigen-specific CD4+ T cells. Researchers isolated CD4+ T cells once less than twelve days of culture had elapsed. Some clones are missing from TCRdb's copy, which holds only in-frame ones; the method was immunoSEQ multiplex PCR. Here the sample spans about 79,000 clones, 74% being singletons. Sequences were derived from CD4+ T cells from PBMCs cultured with HCoV-229E spike peptides, sampled before COVID-19 vaccination. These receptors came from a human donor who received a COVID-19 vaccine.

The CDR3 nucleotides read TGTGCCAGCAGCTTAGCCAGGGGGCTAGAGACCCAGTACTTC. Encoded protein: CASSLARGLETQYF. The chain recombines TRBV7-9 with TRBJ2-5, with 8 bases fitting TRBD1. The CDR3 is 14 residues long. Per the germline V gene, CDR1 is SEHNR and CDR2 is FQNEAQ (reference sequence). With V trimmed by 0 bases and J by 4 bases, 1 base remained unmatched.

The chain combines TRBV19 with TRBJ1-4; no definite D call. With 3 bases removed from V and 5 bases from J, the gap between germline ends came to 10 bases. Germline V gene sequence: CDR1 LNHDA, CDR2 SQIVND (reference sequence). The CDR3 is 14 amino acids. The CDR3 here is CASSIGVPNEKLFF. The CDR3, as DNA: TGTGCCAGTAGTATCGGGGTTCCCAATGAAAAACTGTTTTTT.

This clone has just a few counts. The J gene is TRBJ2-2, the V gene TRBV10-1; D gene uncertain. Trimming took 5 bases from V and 0 from J, leaving 10 bases between them. Germline V CDR1 and CDR2: WNHNN, SYGVQD (reference sequence). The CDR3 has 15 amino acids. In DNA form, the CDR3 reads TGCGCCAGCAGTCGAGAGCCGACGAACACCGGGGAGCTGTTTTTT. Translating it yields CASSREPTNTGELFF.

The CDR3 region is CASSRAGGALPYNEQFF. CDR3 nucleotide sequence: TGTGCCAGCAGCCGTGCGGGGGGGGCATTGCCCTACAATGAGCAGTTCTTC. This chain links TRBV7-9 with TRBJ2-1, with TRBD2 matching 9 bases. The CDR3 loop spans 17 amino acids. J gave up 2 bases and V 5 bases, and 10 bases lay outside the gene matches. Germline V gene lookup returns CDR1 SEHNR and CDR2 FQNEAQ (reference sequence).

The V gene is TRBV6-5, the J gene TRBJ2-2, with 10 positions matching TRBD1. Germline values: CDR1 MNHEY, CDR2 SVGAGI. After removal of 5 bases from V and 8 bases from J, the junction contained 5 bases not matched to a gene. The CDR3 length is 14 residues. The CDR3 here is CASSHRDRGGELFF. CDR3 coding DNA: TGTGCCAGCAGTCACCGGGACAGGGGTGGGGAGCTGTTTTTT.

This chain connects TRBV28 to TRBJ1-2, with D possibly being TRBD1 (5 bases). The CDR3 extends over 14 amino acids. Germline-derived CDR1 and CDR2 are MDHEN and SYDVKM. V was shortened by 2 bases and J by 3 bases, with 10 bases between the two germline ends. The CDR3 loop reads CASSLAGIDYGYTF. The CDR3 DNA reads TGTGCCAGCAGTTTAGCAGGGATTGACTATGGCTACACCTTC.

The chain joins TRBV24-1 to TRBJ2-3; 7 bases fit TRBD1. This CDR3 has 16 amino acids. J was trimmed by 5 bases and V by 0 bases; bases with no gene match: 7. Germline assignment: CDR1 KGHDR and CDR2 SFDVKD. The CDR3 loop is CATSDLGQAEEDTQYF. In nucleotides, the CDR3 is TGTGCCACCAGTGATTTGGGACAGGCCGAGGAAGATACGCAGTATTTT.

The rearrangement joins TRBV12-3 or TRBV12-4 to TRBJ1-1, with D unresolved. The CDR3 is made up of 13 amino acids. With 2 bases removed from V and 8 bases from J, the gap between germline ends came to 12 bases. The CDR3 DNA reads as TGTGCCAGCAGTTTAAACTCCGGCAGAGAAGCTTTCTTT. Protein product: CASSLNSGREAFF.

This chain uses TRBV4-1 with TRBJ2-1; 12 positions agree with TRBD2. The ends lost 4 bases at V and 2 bases at J; junction bases unmatched: 3. CDR1 is MGHRA and CDR2 is YSYEKL in the germline V gene. The CDR3 has 16 residues. CDR3 amino acids: CASSPRTSGAYNEQFF. The CDR3 coding sequence is TGCGCCAGCAGCCCTCGGACTAGCGGGGCCTACAATGAGCAGTTCTTC.

This clone was seen only once. The chain combines TRBV5-5 with TRBJ2-7; 7 nucleotides match TRBD1. The CDR3 runs to 13 residues. Germline V gene lookup returns CDR1 SGHKS and CDR2 YYEKEE (reference sequence). The V gene end was trimmed by 4 bases and the J gene end by 6 bases; junction bases not matched to a gene: 7. CDR3 amino acids: CASSLRDSSEQYV. CDR3 coding DNA: TGTGCCAGCAGCCTCCGGGACAGCAGCGAGCAGTACGTC.

The CDR3 here is CASRQTGPGEKLFF. Here the CDR3 DNA reads TGTGCCAGCAGACAGACAGGGCCCGGAGAAAAACTGTTTTTT. The V gene is TRBV2, the J gene TRBJ1-4; 7 positions agree with TRBD1. Unmatched junction bases numbered 9, after V lost 6 bases and J lost 8 bases. Germline values: CDR1 SNHLY, CDR2 FYNNEI. The CDR3 has 14 amino acids.

The V and J genes are TRBV24-1 and TRBJ2-2, with 8 bases identical to TRBD1. The V and J ends lost 5 bases and 7 bases, in that order; junction bases with no gene match: 14. Germline CDR1 KGHDR, CDR2 SFDVKD. CDR3 length: 17 residues. The CDR3 DNA follows: TGTGCCACCAGTGGTCTAGGGGTGCAGGGGGCTGGCGGGGAGCTGTTTTTT. This sequence encodes CATSGLGVQGAGGELFF.

The chain employs TRBV10-2 and TRBJ2-7; no reliable D call. This CDR3 is built from 15 residues. V shed 0 bases and J shed 2 bases, with 11 bases lying between them. CDR1 is WSHSY, CDR2 SAAADI, per germline. The CDR3 is CASSESWALPYEQYV. The CDR3 DNA sequence: TGCGCCAGCAGTGAGTCCTGGGCTCTTCCCTACGAGCAGTACGTC.

The rearrangement uses TRBV9 and TRBJ2-3, with 11 positions matching TRBD2. The CDR3 covers 18 residues. V trimming: 0 bases; J trimming: 2 bases; junction bases outside the gene matches: 8. Germline CDR1 and CDR2: SGDLS and YYNGEE. CDR3 sequence: CASSVGLAGLAVTDTQYF. Written as DNA, the CDR3 is TGTGCCAGCAGCGTAGGTCTAGCGGGACTAGCGGTCACAGATACGCAGTATTTT.

This sequence joins TRBV15 and TRBJ2-3, with D perhaps TRBD1 or TRBD2 (5 bases each). This CDR3 is 17 amino acids long. The germline CDR1 and CDR2 sequences are LNHNV and YYDKDF (reference sequence). V was pared by 0 bases and J by 0 bases, with 13 bases between. The CDR3 DNA is TGTGCCACCAGCAGAGATGGGCAGGGACGCAGCACAGATACGCAGTATTTT. It encodes CATSRDGQGRSTDTQYF.

The chain couples TRBV5-6 to TRBJ2-3; no firm D call. The CDR3 has 14 amino acids. Trimming shortened V by 4 bases and J by 2 bases, and 11 bases separated the two germline ends. Looked up from germline, CDR1 is SGHDT and CDR2 is YYEEEE. CDR3 nucleotides: TGTGCCAGCAGCCGCGACACCTACACAGATACGCAGTATTTT. Translating it yields CASSRDTYTDTQYF. The full variable domain, its missing parts supplied by reference TRBV5-6 and TRBJ2-3, is DAGVTQSPTHLIKTRGQQVTLRCSPKSGHDTVSWYQQALGQGPQFIFQYYEEEERQRGNFPDRFSGHQFPNYSSELNVNALLLGDSALYLCASSRDTYTDTQYFGPGTRLTVL.

This clone was picked up a small number of times. This chain connects TRBV12-3 or TRBV12-4 to TRBJ1-6, with D hard to call. Trimming took 7 bases from V and 4 from J, leaving 8 bases between them. CDR3 length: 13 residues. CDR3: CASTWNYNSPLHF. The CDR3, as DNA: TGTGCCAGCACCTGGAATTATAATTCACCCCTCCACTTT.

J is TRBJ2-5 and V is TRBV11-3; the match to TRBD1 covers 8 bases. The CDR3 covers 13 residues. V lost 6 bases to trimming and J lost 7 bases; unmatched junction nucleotides: 7. Germline V lookup: CDR1 SGHNT, CDR2 YENEEA. The CDR3: CASSRGQGGTQYF. The CDR3 DNA sequence: TGTGCCAGCAGTCGTGGACAGGGAGGGACCCAGTACTTC. Supplemented by reference TRBV11-3 and TRBJ2-5, the full variable domain reads EAGVVQSPRYKIIEKKQPVAFWCNPISGHNTLYWYLQNLGQGPELLIRYENEEAVDDSQLPKDRFSAERLKGVDSTLKIQPAELGDSAVYLCASSRGQGGTQYFGPGTRLLVL.

This clone was seen more than once but under ten times. This sequence joins TRBV5-1 and TRBJ2-7; 7 bases are shared with TRBD2. The trim removed 0 bases at V and 2 bases at J, leaving 5 bases unmatched. The length of the CDR3 is 15 residues. Per the germline V gene, CDR1 is SGHRS and CDR2 is YFSETQ. The CDR3 reads CASSLEAGQAYEQYV. CDR3 DNA sequence: TGCGCCAGCAGCTTGGAAGCGGGGCAAGCCTACGAGCAGTACGTC.

This clone has a single count. The chain has TRBV15 and TRBJ2-7; D call uncertain. Germline values: CDR1 LNHNV, CDR2 YYDKDF (reference sequence). Deletions cut 0 bases from V and 3 bases from J, with 6 bases between. This CDR3 contains 13 residues. The CDR3 DNA sequence: TGTGCCACCAGCAGAGATCCGAGCTACGAGCAGTACGTC. Its protein is CATSRDPSYEQYV.

This chain joins TRBV5-1 and TRBJ1-4; the match to TRBD1 covers 11 bases. Germline loops: CDR1 SGHRS, CDR2 YFSETQ. The CDR3 is 16 residues long. With 4 bases clipped from V and 4 bases from J, the junction kept 6 bases outside the gene matches. The CDR3 here is CASSPGTGGNNEKLFF. In nucleotides, the CDR3 is TGCGCCAGCAGCCCAGGGACAGGGGGGAATAATGAAAAACTGTTTTTT. Combining the CDR3 with reference TRBV5-1 and TRBJ1-4 gives the whole variable domain KAGVTQTPRYLIKTRGQQVTLSCSPISGHRSVSWYQQTPGQGLQFLFEYFSETQRNKGNFPGRFSGRQFSNSRSEMNVSTLELGDSALYLCASSPGTGGNNEKLFFGSGTQLSVL.

This chain joins TRBV30 and TRBJ1-5; the D gene is possibly TRBD1 (5 bases). V lost 1 base, J lost 5 bases, and 9 bases lay in between. CDR1 and CDR2 from the germline V gene are GTSNPN and SVGIG (reference sequence). The CDR3 has 13 amino acids. CDR3 sequence: CAWSAGGDQPQHF. DNA for the CDR3: TGTGCCTGGAGTGCGGGGGGAGATCAGCCCCAGCATTTT.

The V gene is TRBV2, the J gene TRBJ2-4; D uncertain. V lost 6 bases and J 9 bases, leaving 12 bases between the germline ends. The CDR3 runs to 12 residues. CDR1 is SNHLY and CDR2 is FYNNEI in the germline V gene. The CDR3 region has the DNA TGTGCCAGCAGGCAGACACTGGGCATTCAGTACTTC. It is translated as CASRQTLGIQYF.

J is TRBJ1-5 and V is TRBV6-5, with D unresolved. CDR3 length equals 14 residues. Germline V CDR1 and CDR2: MNHEY, SVGAGI. V was trimmed by 0 bases and J by 4 bases, leaving 7 bases between them. CDR3: CASSYSKRNQPQHF. The CDR3 coding sequence is TGTGCCAGCAGTTACTCGAAGCGGAATCAGCCCCAGCATTTT.

This clone was seen more than once but under ten times. The gene calls are TRBV7-9 and TRBJ1-2, with D possibly matching TRBD1 (5 bases). Germline loops: CDR1 SEHNR, CDR2 FQNEAQ (reference sequence). This CDR3 is 14 amino acids long. V was shortened by 1 base and J by 4 bases, with 10 bases between the two germline ends. The CDR3 loop reads CASSLGDGGYGYTF. DNA of the CDR3: TGTGCCAGCAGCTTAGGGGACGGAGGCTATGGCTACACCTTC.

V and J are TRBV5-1 and TRBJ1-2; no firm D call. Looked up from germline, CDR1 is SGHRS and CDR2 is YFSETQ. V lost 4 bases and J 3 bases, leaving 19 bases between the germline ends. The CDR3 length is 16 residues. The CDR3: CASSNLLPTDHYGYTF. In DNA, the CDR3 is TGCGCCAGCAGCAATCTCCTCCCGACGGATCACTATGGCTACACCTTC. Supplemented by reference TRBV5-1 and TRBJ1-2, the full variable domain reads KAGVTQTPRYLIKTRGQQVTLSCSPISGHRSVSWYQQTPGQGLQFLFEYFSETQRNKGNFPGRFSGRQFSNSRSEMNVSTLELGDSALYLCASSNLLPTDHYGYTFGSGTRLTVV.

The genes are TRBV11-3 and TRBJ1-1; D not resolved. V gave up 5 bases and J gave up 1 base, with 8 bases separating them. Per germline, CDR1 SGHNT and CDR2 YENEEA. CDR3 size: 13 residues. CDR3 DNA sequence: TGTGCCAGCAGCCTCGGTAGGAACACTGAAGCTTTCTTT. Translated: CASSLGRNTEAFF.

The chain joins TRBV7-2 to TRBJ2-1; maybe TRBD2 (6 bases). V was shortened by 5 bases and J by 0 bases, with 11 bases between the two germline ends. The CDR3 spans 15 residues. Germline loops: CDR1 SGHTA, CDR2 FQGNSA. In nucleotides, the CDR3 is TGTGCCAGCAGCACGGGACTGCGCTCCTACAATGAGCAGTTCTTC. It encodes CASSTGLRSYNEQFF.

The chain uses TRBV2 and TRBJ2-3, with D possibly TRBD1 on 5 matching bases. Trimming left V 8 bases short and J 3 bases short, with 15 bases between. The CDR3 length is 14 residues. The V gene's germline CDR1 is SNHLY and CDR2 FYNNEI. The CDR3 protein is CASCYRKGTDTQYF. In DNA form, the CDR3 reads TGTGCCAGCTGCTACAGGAAGGGGACAGATACGCAGTATTTT.

The gene calls are TRBV6-5 and TRBJ1-2; 7 bases fit TRBD1. Germline CDR1 reads MNHEY; CDR2 reads SVGAGI. V was clipped by 7 bases and J by 6 bases; unmatched bases: 11. The CDR3 is 14 residues long. CDR3 region: CASTRKGGADGYTF. CDR3 sequence (DNA): TGTGCCAGCACTCGAAAAGGGGGCGCGGATGGCTACACCTTC.

This chain connects TRBV4-1 to TRBJ1-4; D is ambiguous. Germline loops: CDR1 MGHRA, CDR2 YSYEKL. V was trimmed by 4 bases and J by 10 bases, leaving 22 bases between them. The length of the CDR3 is 16 residues. CDR3 bases: TGCGCCAGCAGCCTGAGTTTTGGGCAGAGATATGTAAAACTGTTTTTT. Its translation is CASSLSFGQRYVKLFF.

The chain uses TRBV2 and TRBJ1-3, with no clear D. The CDR3 runs to 13 residues. V shed 1 base and J shed 3 bases, with 4 bases lying between them. CDR1 SNHLY and CDR2 FYNNEI come from the germline V gene. CDR3 sequence reads: CASSEGFGNTIYF. CDR3 in DNA: TGTGCCAGCAGTGAAGGGTTTGGAAACACCATATATTTT.